The T cell receptor beta chain described here comes from a study of T-cell reconstitution after alpha-beta-depleted transplantation in children. The CDR3 extends over 13 amino acids. J was trimmed by 10 bases and V by 4 bases; bases with no gene match: 9. Germline-derived CDR1 and CDR2 are LNHDA and SQIVND (reference sequence). The TCRbeta library incorporated unique molecular identifiers. One entry per CDR3 protein, called by TCRdb with MiXCR from the PCR reads. The sample lists approximately 190,000 distinct CDR3 sequences; 7% to 9% were seen once. This clonotype has ten or more counts. What it binds is unknown. Overall study findings and caveats: Roughly two months post-transplant, alpha-beta T cells reportedly originated from several hundred graft clones that had expanded. Day-60 TCRbeta diversity that was high in some patients was derived from surviving recipient T cells and thymic progenitors. Newly generated T cells supplied most T-cell counts and diversity one year post-transplant.

The chain uses TRBV19 and TRBJ1-1, with TRBD1 matching 7 bases. The source is a male patient aged 2 to 9 who had a stem cell transplant for acute myeloid leukemia, so the T cells may come from the graft donor. The sequences come from PBMCs, mostly from graft donor cells, collected 360 days after TCRalphabeta/CD19-depleted stem cell transplant. The CDR3 is CASSRGQVGRAFF. CDR3 coding DNA: TGTGCCAGTAGTAGAGGACAGGTCGGAAGAGCTTTCTTT.